The rows below give T cell receptor beta chains drawn from one sample of a study of blood T cells in healthy people across ages. TCRdb passed the 5' RACE reads through MiXCR, listing each CDR3 protein once. The data contain 600,000 to 1,000,000 distinct CDR3 sequences, around 25% of them singletons. These data were likewise used in another study, on T cells of mothers and their children.

The sample taken for sequencing was blood. The receptor set was obtained from a boy younger than 18 in good health. Each CDR3 is given with its conserved first and last residue. The D gene is left open where the match is weak. Size values are once, few and many counts, or a class for expanded clones, and some rows have none.

>TRBJ2-5|14|few|TRBV2|NA
TGTGCCAGCAGTGAAGAGGGGGGTGGGCAGACCCAGTACTTC
CASSEEGGGQTQYF
>TRBJ2-7|9|many|TRBV6-5|NA
TGTGCCAGCAGTTACGAGCAGTACTTC
CASSYEQYF
>TRBJ2-1|15|NA|TRBV19|NA
TGTGCCAGTAGTACGCGGTTCAGCTCCTACAATGAGCAGTTCTTC
CASSTRFSSYNEQFF
>TRBJ1-1|13|few|TRBV29-1|TRBD1
TGCAGCGTTGTGGACAGGGAGAACACTGAAGCTTTCTTT
CSVVDRENTEAFF
>TRBJ2-7|14|NA|TRBV27|TRBD2
TGTGCCAGCAGTTTTTCGGCGGGGGGCTACGAGCAGTACTTC
CASSFSAGGYEQYF
>TRBJ2-2|14|few|TRBV14|NA
TGTGCCAGCAGCCAAGAGCTCCAGGCCGGGGAGCTGTTTTTT
CASSQELQAGELFF
>TRBJ1-1|12|NA|TRBV4-3|NA
TGCGCCAGCAGCCAAGGCGCCGGTGAAGCTTTCTTT
CASSQGAGEAFF
>TRBJ2-7|16|NA|TRBV15|NA
TGTGCCACCAGCAGAGTCGCGGCGCTTGGCCCCTACGAGCAGTACTTC
CATSRVAALGPYEQYF
>TRBJ2-7|15|many|TRBV28|NA
TGTGCCAGCAGCAAACCTACCGGGTACTCCTACGAGCAGTACTTC
CASSKPTGYSYEQYF
>TRBJ2-1|15|many|TRBV5-1|TRBD2
TGCGCCAGCAGCTTGTCGACTAGCGGATACAATGAGCAGTTCTTC
CASSLSTSGYNEQFF